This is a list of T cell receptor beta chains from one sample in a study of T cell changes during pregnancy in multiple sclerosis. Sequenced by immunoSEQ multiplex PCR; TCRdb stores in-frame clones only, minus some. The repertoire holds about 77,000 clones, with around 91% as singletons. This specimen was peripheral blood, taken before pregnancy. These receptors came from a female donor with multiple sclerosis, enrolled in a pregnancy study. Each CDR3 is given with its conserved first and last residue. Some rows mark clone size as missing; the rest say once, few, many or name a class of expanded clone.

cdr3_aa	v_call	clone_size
CASSYRGVRVDTEAFF	TRBV6-5	NA
CASSLRDSPFYEQFF	TRBV14	NA
CAWSLGQGVGEQFF	TRBV30	NA
CASNAEGATYGYTF	TRBV9	NA
CASSPWQGVEKLFF	TRBV18	NA
CATGGVSDTQYF	TRBV7-6	NA
CASSLASRGQLNYGYTF	TRBV7-2	NA
CASSLAGQPNEQFF	TRBV5-1	NA
CASSVTYSGNTIYF	TRBV7-2	NA
CAWSRQGQGDEQYF	TRBV30	NA
CASSLEGQGRTIQYF	TRBV5-1	NA
CASSLGVSGTTTDTQYF	TRBV5-1	once
CASSRQDYGYTF	TRBV2	NA
CSVAGTGDQPQHF	TRBV29-1	NA
CASSLDRVTDTQYF	TRBV5-8	NA
CASGLTPDGQSLSNTEAFF	TRBV12-5	NA
CASSLGGAYGYTF	TRBV27	NA
CASSLQGINTEAFF	TRBV2	NA
CASSSTWRGDTQYF	TRBV7-2	NA
CASRQGPDNEQFF	TRBV6-5	once
CASSQGPTDTQYF	TRBV4-3	NA
CSVAGVPYEQYF	TRBV29-1	NA
CASKGQMDTEAFF	TRBV5-4	once
CASSAPEGEGGEKLFF	TRBV9	NA
CASNNHLQGLADGYTF	TRBV6-7	NA
CASSLKGGATGELFF	TRBV5-6	NA
CASSEVGAANTGELFF	TRBV2	NA
CASSPDRTYTEAFF	TRBV4-1	few